This T cell receptor (beta chain) was documented in a study of blood T cells in healthy people across ages. Study-level information: Template switching retrieved approximately one barcoded beta molecule for each two T cells.

There were healthy Caucasian individuals from Russia, aged roughly 6 to 95, serving as donors. Extractions gave at least 5.5 micrograms of total RNA per sample. Looked up from germline, CDR1 is SGHRS and CDR2 is YFSETQ. The CDR3 contains 16 residues. With a J-beta primer mix and a sample-barcoded 5' primer, a second PCR ran about 6 to 11 cycles. Each TCR beta cDNA got a 12-nucleotide random molecular identifier. TCRdb redid the calling of the 5' RACE reads with MiXCR, one entry per CDR3 protein. This sample has hundreds of thousands of distinct CDR3 sequences, with around three fifths found just once.

The J gene is TRBJ2-7, the V gene TRBV5-1, with D possibly matching TRBD2 (5 bases). The DNA end is more similar to TRBJ2-5, so the J call may be wrong. The sequence was obtained from a man aged 40-49 years in good health. The sample taken for sequencing was blood. The CDR3 here is CASSQSNGVGKETQYF. DNA of the CDR3: TGCGCCAGCAGCCAGAGTAACGGGGTCGGAAAGGAGACCCAGTACTTC.